This TCR beta chain was captured in a study of shared clonotypes between healthy human individuals. Study outcomes and limitations: Among donors, clonotype sharing was expected to be affected by sequencing depth. Generation probability values for non-shared clonotypes were lower than those for clonotypes shared by all four donors. A few donors shared approximately 5% of their naive CD4 clonotypes.

Looked up from germline, CDR1 is SGHNT and CDR2 is YYREEE (reference sequence). V shed 1 base and J 5 bases; nucleotides not matched to a gene: 8. The CDR3 has 16 amino acids. Concerning this clone itself: What it binds is not known.

Genomic DNA per cell subset filled all wells of several immunoSEQ plates. The method was immunoSEQ multiplex PCR; TCRdb's version includes in-frame clones alone and lacks a portion of them. The table includes some 980,000 clones, about three quarters detected once. This sequence was found in a young man in good health. J is TRBJ1-2 and V is TRBV5-4; 10 positions agree with TRBD1. The sample consisted of memory CD4+ T cells sorted from blood. Sample subset: CD45RA-negative fraction. CDR3 region: CASSLLDGTGVYGYTF. CDR3 DNA: TGTGCCAGCAGCTTGCTTGATGGGACAGGGGTGTATGGCTACACCTTC.